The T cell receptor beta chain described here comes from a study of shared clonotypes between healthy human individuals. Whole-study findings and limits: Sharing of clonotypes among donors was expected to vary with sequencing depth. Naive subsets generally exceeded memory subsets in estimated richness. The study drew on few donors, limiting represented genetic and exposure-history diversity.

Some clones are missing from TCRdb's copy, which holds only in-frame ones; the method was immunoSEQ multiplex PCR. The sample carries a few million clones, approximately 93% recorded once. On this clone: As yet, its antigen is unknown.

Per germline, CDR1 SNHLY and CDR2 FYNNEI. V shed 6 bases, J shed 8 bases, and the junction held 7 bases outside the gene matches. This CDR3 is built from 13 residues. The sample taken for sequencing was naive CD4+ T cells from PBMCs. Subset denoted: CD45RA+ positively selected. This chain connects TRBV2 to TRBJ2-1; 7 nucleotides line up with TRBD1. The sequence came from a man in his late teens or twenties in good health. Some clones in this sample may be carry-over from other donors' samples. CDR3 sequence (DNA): TGTGCCAGCAGCGACAACAGGGGAGATGAGCAGTTCTTC. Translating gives CASSDNRGDEQFF.